These 2 T cell receptor beta chains were sequenced from one sample in a study of glioma-infiltrating T cells. The iRepertoire nested amplicon-rescue multiplex PCR amplified TCR alpha and beta CDR3s from RNA. TCRdb re-called the multiplex PCR reads with MiXCR, one entry per CDR3 protein. The sample has approximately 190,000 distinct CDR3 sequences, approximately 30% seen once. Sequenced sample: glioma tissue, nonneoplastic brain tissue, or PBMCs (not recorded which). The receptors here all came from a human donor with low-grade glioma or glioblastoma, undergoing nonglioma brain surgery, or in good health (not recorded which).

This clonotype was detected many times. CDR3 amino acids: CASSFLGQGSNEQFF. In DNA form, the CDR3 reads TGTGCCAGCAGCTTTCTAGGACAGGGGTCCAATGAGCAGTTCTTC. The chain has TRBV7-2 and TRBJ2-1; 9 bases fit TRBD1. V was pared by 3 bases and J by 6 bases, with 6 bases of the junction left unmatched. Germline V gives CDR1 SGHTA, CDR2 FQGNSA. The CDR3 runs to 15 residues.

The sample holds many counts of this clonotype. The V call is TRBV6-1, the J call TRBJ2-7; 9 bases fit TRBD2. From germline, CDR1 is MNHNS and CDR2 SASEGT. With 4 bases clipped from V and 0 bases from J, the junction kept 4 bases outside the gene matches. The CDR3 sequence is 15 residues long. CDR3 nucleotides: TGTGCCAGCAGTGCCAGGACTAGCGTCTCCTACGAGCAGTACTTC. Its translation is CASSARTSVSYEQYF.